This TCR beta chain was obtained from a study of T-cell memory formation after mild COVID-19. Study summary: TCR clusters were mostly donor specific. Study-wide results and limits: Researchers report contracting CD4+ clones mostly in CM and EM, with CD8+ clones in EMRA. Certain responding clones were present in pre-infection memory, suggesting participation of cross-reactive memory.

On this clonotype itself: What it binds is not known.

V gave up 0 bases and J gave up 1 base, with 18 bases separating them. Looked up from germline, CDR1 is LNHNV and CDR2 is YYDKDF (reference sequence). CDR3 length equals 18 residues. The TCR alpha and TCR beta cDNA libraries, bearing sample barcodes and UMIs, were generated by 5'RACE using constant-segment primers. TCRdb analysed the 5' RACE reads with MiXCR anew, one entry per CDR3 protein. The data contain some 300,000 distinct CDR3 sequences, roughly 20% of them singletons. The TCR sequence derives from a young man who had mild COVID-19 (a few samples of this study predate the infection). Cell type and time point are not known. The sample consisted of PBMCs or a T cell subset sorted from them (not recorded which). This chain uses TRBV15 with TRBJ2-5; D is uncertain. CDR3: CATSRDSAGRFFQETQYF. The CDR3 DNA sequence: TGTGCCACCAGCAGAGATTCGGCAGGACGTTTCTTCCAAGAGACCCAGTACTTC.